This T cell receptor (beta chain) was observed in a study of T cells after yellow fever vaccination. Trimming took off 7 bases at V and 4 bases at J, with 16 bases between the two ends. The CDR3 runs 14 residues. Germline assignment: CDR1 MNHEY and CDR2 SMNVEV (reference sequence). TCRdb reprocessed the 5' RACE reads via MiXCR and lists one record per CDR3 protein. This table holds some 560,000 distinct CDR3 sequences, around a sixth found once. The source of this sequence is a man younger than 30 who received the YFV17D yellow fever vaccine. The J gene is TRBJ1-2, the V gene TRBV27; possibly TRBD1 for D (6 bases). The material was PBMCs, obtained 5 to 6 days after the first yellow fever vaccination. The CDR3 coding sequence is TGTGCCAGCACTTCGGCCCAGGGGAGCTATGGCTACACCTTC. This encodes CASTSAQGSYGYTF.